These 25 T cell receptor beta chains share one sample of origin, sequenced in a study of blood T cell repertoires in COVID-19. TCRdb keeps only in-frame clones here, not all; method: immunoSEQ multiplex PCR. The data hold around 270,000 clones, with roughly 84% observed a single time. Sequenced sample: peripheral blood. The receptors shown here come from a woman in her thirties or forties who had recovered from COVID-19.

This clone was observed a few times. This CDR3 is CSASRGNDEKLFF. The CDR3 nucleotides read TGCAGTGCTAGTAGGGGCAATGATGAAAAACTGTTTTTT. V is TRBV20-1 and J is TRBJ1-4; D may be TRBD1 (5 bases). V shed 3 bases and J shed 6 bases, with 11 bases lying between them. The CDR3 spans 13 residues. CDR1 is DFQATT and CDR2 is SNEGSKA in the germline V gene (reference sequence).

This clone was seen only a few times. This sample also contains other DNA sequences that code for the same CDR3. The chain is built from TRBV5-1 and TRBJ1-1, with D hard to call. Trimming shortened V by 3 bases and J by 1 base, and 7 bases separated the two germline ends. CDR3 size: 13 residues. Per germline, CDR1 SGHRS and CDR2 YFSETQ. CDR3: CASSSQANTEAFF. CDR3 DNA sequence: TGCGCCAGCAGCTCCCAAGCGAACACTGAAGCTTTCTTT.

The chain employs TRBV6-5 and TRBJ2-7; a possible D gene is TRBD1 (5 bases). Germline CDR1 reads MNHEY; CDR2 reads SVGAGI. The CDR3 is 14 amino acids. Between the trimmed V and J ends, which lost 7 bases and 0 bases, there was a span of 13 bases. CDR3 sequence: CASKASTDSYEQYF. CDR3 DNA sequence: TGTGCCAGCAAAGCTTCGACAGACTCCTACGAGCAGTACTTC.

The rearrangement joins TRBV7-9 to TRBJ1-2; D remains ambiguous. V lost 4 bases to trimming and J lost 8 bases, with 23 bases between them. This CDR3 is 16 amino acids long. Germline-derived CDR1 and CDR2 are SEHNR and FQNEAQ (reference sequence). In DNA form, the CDR3 reads TGTGCCAGCAGCTCCCGGCCCGATAAGCCGGAGCACGGCTACACCTTC. Encoded protein: CASSSRPDKPEHGYTF.

J is TRBJ1-4 and V is TRBV30; the match to TRBD1 covers 9 bases. V lost 1 base and J lost 11; bases outside the gene matches: 5. The CDR3 contains 13 residues. CDR1 is GTSNPN and CDR2 is SVGIG in the germline V gene (reference sequence). CDR3 coding DNA: TGTGCCTGGAGTGAGATGGACAGGGGCAAACTGTTTTTT. It specifies CAWSEMDRGKLFF. The variable domain in full, with the rest retrieved from reference TRBV30 and TRBJ1-4, is SQTIHQWPATLVQPVGSPLSLECTVEGTSNPNLYWYRQAAGRGLQLLFYSVGIGQISSEVPQNLSASRPQDRQFILSSKKLLLSDSGFYLCAWSEMDRGKLFFGSGTQLSVL.

This clone has just one count. V usage is TRBV28 and J usage is TRBJ1-2, with TRBD1 matching 7 bases. Germline V gene sequence: CDR1 MDHEN, CDR2 SYDVKM. This CDR3 comprises 11 residues. Germline trimming cut 6 bases from V and 14 bases from J; bases unmatched to any gene: 9. CDR3: CASSIGTARTF. In DNA form, the CDR3 reads TGTGCCAGCAGCATTGGGACAGCCCGAACCTTC.

The rearrangement links TRBV6-5 to TRBJ2-3; D may be TRBD1 (6 bases). CDR3 size: 13 residues. Trimming took 5 bases from V and 4 from J, leaving 10 bases between them. CDR1 is MNHEY and CDR2 is SVGAGI in the germline V gene. The CDR3 DNA is TGTGCCAGCAGTACCGAGGGGGCAGATACGCAGTATTTT. It translates to CASSTEGADTQYF.

This chain joins TRBV10-3 and TRBJ2-1, with TRBD2 identical over 8 bases. V lost 10 bases and J lost 12; bases outside the gene matches: 14. This CDR3 has 13 amino acids. Germline CDR1 and CDR2: ENHRY and SYGVKD. CDR3 sequence (DNA): TGTGCCACTCGGGTTAGCGGGGCGACGGGGCAGTTCTTC. Translating gives CATRVSGATGQFF.

The rearrangement joins TRBV19 to TRBJ2-5; tentatively, D is TRBD2 (7 bases). V lost 4 bases to trimming and J lost 5 bases, with 17 bases between them. Germline V gene data show CDR1 as LNHDA and CDR2 as SQIVND (reference sequence). CDR3 size: 15 residues. The CDR3 protein is CASSRGGGAGETQYF. CDR3 bases: TGTGCCAGTAGTAGAGGGGGGGGAGCGGGTGAGACCCAGTACTTC. Looking up the rest from reference TRBV19 and TRBJ2-5 gives the full variable domain: DGGITQSPKYLFRKEGQNVTLSCEQNLNHDAMYWYRQDPGQGLRLIYYSQIVNDFQKGDIAEGYSVSREKKESFPLTVTSAQKNPTAFYLCASSRGGGAGETQYFGPGTRLLVL.

This clone was counted between two and nine times. The chain links TRBV3-1 (or the pseudogene TRBV3-2) to TRBJ2-7; 7 bases are a match to TRBD2. Germline loops: CDR1 LGHDT, CDR2 YNNKEL (reference sequence). This CDR3 has 15 amino acids. V lost 0 bases and J lost 7; bases outside the gene matches: 9. CDR3 nucleotide sequence: TGTGCCAGCAGCCAAGATCGAGGACTAGGGGAGGAGCAGTACTTC. Amino acid sequence: CASSQDRGLGEEQYF.

In DNA, the CDR3 is TGTGCCAGCAGTACCTGGGGAGGGGGAAATTCACCCCTCCACTTT. Translated, it gives CASSTWGGGNSPLHF. This sequence joins TRBV28 and TRBJ1-6; maybe TRBD1 (6 bases). V lost 5 bases to trimming and J lost 7 bases, with 15 bases between them. Germline loops: CDR1 MDHEN, CDR2 SYDVKM. This CDR3 contains 15 residues.

The chain recombines TRBV2 with TRBJ1-5; 11 bases map to TRBD1. Germline CDR1 and CDR2: SNHLY and FYNNEI. CDR3 length: 16 residues. V shed 5 bases, J shed 2 bases, and the junction held 5 bases outside the gene matches. In DNA form, the CDR3 reads TGTGCCAGCAGTCCCCCGGGACAGGGGGGCAATCAGCCCCAGCATTTT. The encoded protein is CASSPPGQGGNQPQHF.

The chain is built from TRBV5-4 and TRBJ1-4, with a weak D call TRBD1 (6 bases). This CDR3 region has 15 residues. Trimming pared 1 base from V and 7 bases from J, leaving 14 bases between. Per germline, CDR1 SGHNT and CDR2 YYREEE (reference sequence). The CDR3 DNA sequence: TGTGCCAGCAGCTTGCGGGGGGCGACCCTTGAAAAACTGTTTTTT. Translating gives CASSLRGATLEKLFF.

The chain employs TRBV5-1 and TRBJ1-6; tentative D call: TRBD1 (5 bases). This CDR3 contains 16 residues. CDR1 and CDR2 from the germline V gene are SGHRS and YFSETQ. The ends were cut back, 0 bases at V and 8 bases at J, with 15 bases in the middle. CDR3 sequence: CASSLDSGEDHSPLHF. In nucleotides, the CDR3 is TGCGCCAGCAGCTTGGATTCGGGGGAGGACCATTCACCCCTCCACTTT.

V gene TRBV2 combines with J gene TRBJ2-2; TRBD1 agrees at 9 bases. Germline V gives CDR1 SNHLY, CDR2 FYNNEI. The CDR3 has 19 residues. The J segment lost 1 base and the V segment lost 7 bases, leaving 16 bases of the junction unmatched. CDR3 residues: CASIGPRMPGQGNTGELFF. DNA of the CDR3: TGTGCCAGCATCGGCCCCAGAATGCCGGGACAGGGGAACACCGGGGAGCTGTTTTTT.

This clone was seen once. The V call is TRBV28, the J call TRBJ2-5; TRBD1 aligns across 8 bases. The length of the CDR3 is 13 residues. V was clipped by 3 bases and J by 3 bases; unmatched bases: 0. Germline CDR1 and CDR2: MDHEN and SYDVKM. The CDR3 nucleotides read TGTGCCAGCAGTTTGGGACAGGAAGAGACCCAGTACTTC. Amino acid sequence: CASSLGQEETQYF.

V and J are TRBV4-2 and TRBJ2-7; 10 nucleotides line up with TRBD1. Germline CDR1 is LGHNA and CDR2 is YNFKEQ. The CDR3 extends over 17 amino acids. With V trimmed by 0 bases and J by 5 bases, 10 bases remained unmatched. The CDR3 sequence: CASSQDGGTGVLHEQYF. As DNA, the CDR3 is TGTGCCAGCAGCCAAGATGGGGGGACAGGGGTATTACACGAGCAGTACTTC.

J is TRBJ1-4 and V is TRBV19, with TRBD1 matching 7 bases. V was pared by 9 bases and J by 6 bases, with 10 bases of the junction left unmatched. The CDR3 is made up of 14 amino acids. The germline CDR1 and CDR2 sequences are LNHDA and SQIVND (reference sequence). CDR3 protein: CASATLDRDEKLFF. CDR3 nucleotide sequence: TGTGCCAGCGCAACCCTTGACAGGGATGAAAAACTGTTTTTT.

The genes are TRBV2 and TRBJ2-1; no clear D gene. CDR3 length equals 11 residues. The germline V gene has CDR1 SNHLY and CDR2 FYNNEI. The V end was cut by 7 bases, the J end by 5 bases, with 6 bases between. In DNA form, the CDR3 reads TGTGCCAGCATGGAGCACAATGAGCAGTTCTTC. It is translated as CASMEHNEQFF.

The chain employs TRBV30 and TRBJ1-6; D not certain. CDR1 GTSNPN and CDR2 SVGIG come from the germline V gene (reference sequence). V was cut by 2 bases and J by 10 bases, with 9 bases left in between. The CDR3 totals 12 residues. CDR3 DNA sequence: TGTGCCTGGAGTAGAGGAGGCTCACCCCTCCACTTT. Protein: CAWSRGGSPLHF.

This clone showed up just once. The genes are TRBV19 and TRBJ2-2, with D maybe TRBD2 (6 bases). The V end was cut by 6 bases, the J end by 7 bases, with 15 bases between. This CDR3 comprises 14 residues. Germline V CDR1 and CDR2: LNHDA, SQIVND (reference sequence). The CDR3 sequence: CASSPDRGFGELFF. DNA of the CDR3: TGTGCCAGTAGCCCTGACCGGGGGTTCGGGGAGCTGTTTTTT.

V gene TRBV19 combines with J gene TRBJ2-7; D is perhaps TRBD1 (5 bases). V was trimmed by 3 bases and J by 2 bases, leaving 5 bases between them. Germline CDR1 and CDR2: LNHDA and SQIVND (reference sequence). This CDR3 contains 12 residues. This CDR3 is CASSMTAYEQYF. In DNA, the CDR3 is TGTGCCAGTAGTATGACAGCCTACGAGCAGTACTTC. Combining the CDR3 with reference TRBV19 and TRBJ2-7 gives the whole variable domain DGGITQSPKYLFRKEGQNVTLSCEQNLNHDAMYWYRQDPGQGLRLIYYSQIVNDFQKGDIAEGYSVSREKKESFPLTVTSAQKNPTAFYLCASSMTAYEQYFGPGTRLTVT.

V gene TRBV12-3 or TRBV12-4 combines with J gene TRBJ2-7; tentatively, D is TRBD1 (5 bases). This CDR3 is 11 amino acids long. The V gene lost 9 bases and the J gene lost 4 bases, with 10 bases spanning the gap. The CDR3 coding sequence is TGTGCCAGTTCGTCAGGGTACGAGCAGTACTTC. It encodes CASSSGYEQYF.

This chain uses TRBV27 with TRBJ1-4; 9 nucleotides align to TRBD1. Germline V gene lookup returns CDR1 MNHEY and CDR2 SMNVEV (reference sequence). V gave up 1 base and J gave up 8 bases; unmatched junction bases: 5. The CDR3 has 15 residues. For the CDR3, the DNA is TGTGCCAGCAGTTTATTGGGACAGGGTGTCGAAAAACTGTTTTTT. As protein: CASSLLGQGVEKLFF.

V usage is TRBV24-1 and J usage is TRBJ2-5; D is perhaps TRBD1 (6 bases). The CDR3 is made up of 15 amino acids. V was pared by 4 bases and J by 4 bases, with 15 bases between. The germline V gene has CDR1 KGHDR and CDR2 SFDVKD. The CDR3 DNA is TGTGCCACCAGTGACTCCTGGGACATCCGAGAGACCCAGTACTTC. It translates to CATSDSWDIRETQYF.